A selection of T cell receptor beta chains follows, all from one sample in a study of shared clonotypes between healthy human individuals. This table comes from immunoSEQ multiplex PCR, and its TCRdb copy is limited to in-frame clones, with some not included. The repertoire holds roughly 2 million clones, with 85% to 95% as singletons. Material for sequencing was naive CD4+ T cells sorted from blood. All receptors come from a man aged 18 to 29 in good health. Both conserved end residues are part of each CDR3. The D gene is left open where the match is weak. Clone sizes are given selectively: once, few, many, or a class where the clone is expanded.

D: .
V: TRBV9
size: .
J: TRBJ2-7
DNA: TGTGCCAGCAGCGTGAAGGGGAGCTCCTACGAGCAGTACTTC
CDR3: CASSVKGSSYEQYF

D: .
V: TRBV2
size: .
J: TRBJ1-6
DNA: TGTGCCAGCAGTGAAAGGGACCCGAGGGGTAATTCACCCCTCCACTTT
CDR3: CASSERDPRGNSPLHF

D: TRBD1
V: TRBV4-1
size: .
J: TRBJ1-4
DNA: TGCGCCAGCAGCCAGCCCGACAGGGGAACTAATGAAAAACTGTTTTTT
CDR3: CASSQPDRGTNEKLFF

D: TRBD2
V: TRBV29-1
size: .
J: TRBJ2-3
DNA: TGCAGCGTTGAACTTTTAGCGGGGGGCCGGGAAGATACGCAGTATTTT
CDR3: CSVELLAGGREDTQYF

D: .
V: TRBV27
size: .
J: TRBJ2-7
DNA: TGTGCCAGCAGTCCGTTGGGCTACGAGCAGTACTTC
CDR3: CASSPLGYEQYF

D: .
V: TRBV7-9
size: .
J: TRBJ1-3
DNA: TGTGCCAGCAGCGAACAGGCACCCGGCAGAAACACCATATATTTT
CDR3: CASSEQAPGRNTIYF

D: TRBD1
V: TRBV11-2
size: .
J: TRBJ1-6
DNA: TGTGCCAGCAGCTTAGGACAGGGGATCTCACCCCTCCACTTT
CDR3: CASSLGQGISPLHF

D: .
V: TRBV2
size: .
J: TRBJ1-2
DNA: TGTGCCAGCAGATTTATTAACTATGGCTACACCTTC
CDR3: CASRFINYGYTF

D: .
V: TRBV30
size: once
J: TRBJ1-4
DNA: TGTGCCTGGAGTAGGAGGGGCGGGGAAAAACTGTTTTTT
CDR3: CAWSRRGGEKLFF

D: .
V: TRBV10-3
size: once
J: TRBJ1-3
DNA: TGTGCCATCAGTGGAAGGGACGGATTCTCTGGAAACACCATATATTTT
CDR3: CAISGRDGFSGNTIYF

D: .
V: TRBV2
size: once
J: TRBJ1-2
DNA: TGTGCCAGCAGCGCTACTCCGAGAGGAACGGATGGCTACACCTTC
CDR3: CASSATPRGTDGYTF